This T cell receptor beta chain was captured in a study of low-dose radiotherapy and immunotherapy resistance in tumors (dated 2022 in TCRdb). Background for the entire study: In Cohort 1, 0.5 Gy per fraction was delivered every 2 weeks, and a total PTV dose of 6.5 Gy was prescribed. Cohort 2 received 1 Gy per fraction every two weeks, with a total of 13 Gy over 26 weeks. The translational analysis covered eight patients: three from the first dose cohort and the first five from the second dose cohort. Superscript III and a set of TRAV- and TRBV-specific primers were used to synthesize first-strand cDNA, so that both TCRalpha and TCRbeta chains were covered. No randomization into treatment groups was done for the people taking part in the trial. Nivolumab was administered intravenously as a 240 mg flat dose every two weeks, and ipilimumab was administered intravenously at 1 mg/kg every six weeks. Patients took aspirin 300 mg orally once daily for four cycles, starting on cycle 1 day 1. Intravenous cyclophosphamide at 200 mg/m2 was administered every two weeks, one day ahead of each radiation and immunotherapy administration.

Sample time point, as interpreted from the label and publication: after trial treatment. The sample's treatment or condition label, in plain terms: LDRT plus nivolumab, ipilimumab, low-dose cyclophosphamide and aspirin (RACIN trial). Donors were enrolled in RACIN, a single-arm phase I dose-escalation trial combining nivolumab, ipilimumab, aspirin, low-dose cyclophosphamide and low-dose radiotherapy. To be eligible, a patient needed to have an advanced solid tumor that was TIL-negative. Sequenced on an Illumina HiSeq 2500. TCRs were amplified with Phusion for 15 to 25 PCR cycles using a constant-region primer together with the adapter attached to the V primers. The isolated mRNA was amplified using the MessageAmp II aRNA Amplification Kit, with in vitro transcription performed for about 15 hours at 37 degrees C. The Dynabeads mRNA DIRECT Purification Kit was used to isolate mRNA for TCR sequencing. Indexed Illumina adapters were added in a second Phusion PCR of around 27 cycles, and the PCR products were purified with AMPure XP beads. Per the authors' processing: Custom Perl scripts pooled TCR sequences encoding the same protein, removed out-of-frame sequences and computed each clonotype's abundance. The analysis excluded TCR sequences that were supported by just one read. The metrics used to describe the repertoires included Shannon entropy, Gini index, clonality, richness, and the frequency of TCRs shared between repertoires. TCRdb's own reprocessing of the public reads used fastp at Q25 and MiXCR and kept productive beta chains. One record per CDR3 amino acid sequence lists the most common genes and DNA. Here the V and J calls rest on TCRdb's processing, not on the authors' analysis. The table for this sample lists some 52,000 distinct CDR3 sequences; around a third of them were counted only once. The top ten constitute around 8% of the sample.

The germline V gene sets CDR1 to SNHLY and CDR2 to FYNNEI. V sheds 5 bases and J sheds 6 bases, leaving 22 bases between their ends. The CDR3, cysteine through phenylalanine, is 17 amino acids long. Left in the record is the CDR3 DNA by itself, 51 bases read in frame from the first base. This clonotype was seen only a few times. Its antigen is currently not known. The sample holds no much larger clone one base away, and base qualities are not on file. Here the chain combines TRBV2 and TRBJ2-2; the D gene remains uncertain. The source is a male donor with rectosigmoid adenocarcinoma. The sequenced sample was PBMCs, obtained after low-dose radiotherapy plus immunotherapy. The CDR3 is CASSNPRFPLNPGELFF. Here is the DNA: TGTGCCAGCAGTAACCCGCGTTTCCCACTTAATCCCGGGGAGCTGTTTTTT.